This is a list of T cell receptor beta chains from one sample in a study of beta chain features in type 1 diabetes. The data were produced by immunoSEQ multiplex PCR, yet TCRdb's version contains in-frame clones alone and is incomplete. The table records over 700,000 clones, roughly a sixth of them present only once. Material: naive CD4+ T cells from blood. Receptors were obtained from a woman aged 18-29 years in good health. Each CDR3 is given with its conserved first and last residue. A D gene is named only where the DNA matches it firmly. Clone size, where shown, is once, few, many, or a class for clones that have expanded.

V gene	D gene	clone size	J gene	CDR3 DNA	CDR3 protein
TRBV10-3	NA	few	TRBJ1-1	TGTGCCATCAGTGATCGTCCGGCAGGGGCTTTCTTT	CAISDRPAGAFF
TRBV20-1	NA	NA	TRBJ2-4	TGCAGTGCTAGAGCCGGGAACATTCAGTACTTC	CSARAGNIQYF
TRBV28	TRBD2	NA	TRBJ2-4	TGTGCCAGCAGTCAGACCCTCCGCTGGCTAGCGGGAGTACCTGGAAACATTCAGTACTTC	CASSQTLRWLAGVPGNIQYF
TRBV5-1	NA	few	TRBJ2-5	TGCGCCAGCAGCTTTGCTCCCGGTTCCCAAGAGACCCAGTACTTC	CASSFAPGSQETQYF
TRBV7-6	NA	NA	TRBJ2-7	TGTGCCAGCAGCTTCGACGCTGGAGGGCTCTACGAGCAGTACTTC	CASSFDAGGLYEQYF
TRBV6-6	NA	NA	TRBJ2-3	TGTGCCAGCAGAACCACAGATACGCAGTATTTT	CASRTTDTQYF
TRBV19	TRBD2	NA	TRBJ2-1	TGTGCCAGTCAGCGGGAGGGATACAATGAGCAGTTCTTC	CASQREGYNEQFF
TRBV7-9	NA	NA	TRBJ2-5	TGTGCCAGCAGCTTAGGCCCGGAGGAGCAAGGGACCCAGTACTTC	CASSLGPEEQGTQYF
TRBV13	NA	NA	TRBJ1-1	TGTGCCAGCAGCCCCCCGTTGGGCCCGGCTGAAGCTTTCTTT	CASSPPLGPAEAFF
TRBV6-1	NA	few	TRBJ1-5	TGTGCCACCGCAGGTGGGAGCAATCAGCCCCAGCATTTT	CATAGGSNQPQHF
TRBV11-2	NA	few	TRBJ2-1	TGTGCCAGCAGCCCGGTGGGGAATGAGCAGTTCTTC	CASSPVGNEQFF
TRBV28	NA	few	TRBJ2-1	TGTCGGGTCCTAGGCCCCGGTAATGAGCAGTTCTTC	CRVLGPGNEQFF
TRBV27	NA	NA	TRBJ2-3	TGTGCCAGCAGTTTATCGGGTTGGACAGATACGCAGTATTTT	CASSLSGWTDTQYF
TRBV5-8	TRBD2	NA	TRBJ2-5	TGTGCCAGCAGCCGCAAGCGGGAGGGTTACGAGACCCAGTACTTC	CASSRKREGYETQYF
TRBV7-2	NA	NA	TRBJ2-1	TGTGCCAGCAGCCACGACCTCAGCTCCTACAATGAGCAGTTCTTC	CASSHDLSSYNEQFF
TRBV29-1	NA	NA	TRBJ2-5	TGCAGCGCTTCCCCTAGGGAGACCCAGTACTTC	CSASPRETQYF
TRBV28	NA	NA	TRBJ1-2	TGTGCCAGCAGTTTGCACGGTCCCTCTGGCTACACCTTC	CASSLHGPSGYTF
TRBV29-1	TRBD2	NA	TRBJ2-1	TGCAGCGGGGGCTCCGGGACTAGCGTTAACAATGAGCAGTTCTTC	CSGGSGTSVNNEQFF
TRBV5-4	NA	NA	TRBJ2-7	TGTGCCAGCAGCGCCCGGCTTGGGATTGAGTACTTC	CASSARLGIEYF
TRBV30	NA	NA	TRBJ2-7	TGTGCCTGGTGTGTACGAAGTCGCCCCTACGAGCAGTACTTC	CAWCVRSRPYEQYF
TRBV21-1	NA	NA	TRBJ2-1	TGTGCCAGCAGCAAGCTGAAACCTCGTCAGTTCTTC	CASSKLKPRQFF
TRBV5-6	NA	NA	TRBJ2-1	TGTGCCAGCAGCCTCAGGGGAGGGACCTACAATGAGCAGTTCTTC	CASSLRGGTYNEQFF
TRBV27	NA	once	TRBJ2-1	TGTGCCAGCAGCCTTAGAGGGGCCAGGGGATCCCACAATGAGCAGTTCTTC	CASSLRGARGSHNEQFF
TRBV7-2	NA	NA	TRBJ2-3	TGTGCCAGCAGCTTAACTATCACAGATACGCAGTATTTT	CASSLTITDTQYF
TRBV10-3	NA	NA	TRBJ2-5	TGTGCCATCCGGGGCTATACGATGAGTCAAGAGACCCAGTACTTC	CAIRGYTMSQETQYF
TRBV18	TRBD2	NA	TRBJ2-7	TGTGCCAGCTCACCACCTAGCGGGGTGACCTACGAGCAGTACTTC	CASSPPSGVTYEQYF
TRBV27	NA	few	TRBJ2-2	TGTGCCAGCAGTTCCCGTGCGGGGGAGCTGTTTTTT	CASSSRAGELFF
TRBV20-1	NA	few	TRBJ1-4	TGCAGTGCTAGACTCAATGAAAAACTGTTTTTT	CSARLNEKLFF
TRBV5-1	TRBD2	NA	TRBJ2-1	TGCGCCAGCAGCTTGAGCCTAGCGGGAGCCAATGAGCAGTTCTTC	CASSLSLAGANEQFF
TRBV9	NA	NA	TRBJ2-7	TGTGCCAGCAGCGTAGACTACAGGGTTCGCGAGCAGTACTTC	CASSVDYRVREQYF